This T cell receptor (beta chain) was sequenced in a study of T-cell memory formation after mild COVID-19. Overall study results and limits: Some clones that responded were present in memory (sampled pre-infection), which suggests cross-reactive memory joined. Specificity for SARS-CoV-2 was not confirmed among the second-wave clones peaking on day 37. Most CD4+ clones that shrank were in CM and EM, while CD8+ ones turned up in EMRA.

A 5'RACE reaction primed in the constant segment made cDNA libraries of TCR alpha and TCR beta, and these carried sample barcodes and UMIs. One entry per CDR3 protein results from TCRdb running MiXCR on the 5' RACE reads. The sample shows some 150,000 distinct CDR3 sequences, 15% to 20% of them seen only once. This clonotype has more than one count but fewer than ten. What it binds is not known. V was clipped by 5 bases and J by 6 bases, with 11 bases between them. CDR3 length: 12 residues. The germline gives CDR1 SEHNR, CDR2 FQNEAQ (reference sequence). This receptor was identified in an adult woman who had mild COVID-19 (a few samples of this study predate the infection). Cell type and time point are not known. The material sequenced was PBMCs or a T cell subset sorted from them (not recorded which). J is TRBJ2-7 and V is TRBV7-9; the D is unclear. The CDR3 reads CASSPRFVEQYF. CDR3 bases: TGTGCCAGCAGCCCTAGATTCGTCGAGCAGTACTTC.